The source of this T cell receptor (beta chain) is a study of beta chain features in type 1 diabetes. One heparinised draw, averaging roughly 0.12 L, was taken per donor. The study's findings and limits: More deletions and fewer insertions at VDJ junctions were seen in type 1 diabetes patients. Shorter templates might be favored by PCR, and equally so in patients and in controls. TCRB CDR3s were moderately but significantly shorter in Type 1 diabetes patients in all four CD4+ subsets.

The sequenced template was cDNA made from the entire isolated RNA. The data were produced by immunoSEQ multiplex PCR, yet TCRdb's version contains in-frame clones alone and is incomplete. This table holds 150,000 to 200,000 clones, roughly 60% found once. About this clone: What it binds is not known.

V shed 1 base, J shed 5 bases, and the junction held 11 bases outside the gene matches. CDR3 size: 19 residues. The V gene's germline CDR1 is LGHNA and CDR2 YSLEER. The chain couples TRBV4-3 to TRBJ2-5, with 15 bases fitting TRBD2. This clonotype originated in a man between 25 and 39 years old with type 1 diabetes. Sequencing input: naive CD4+ T cells from blood. In nucleotides, the CDR3 is TGCGCCAGCAGCCAAGCGCGCCAGGGACTAGCGGGGGGTGTCGAGACCCAGTACTTC. Protein product: CASSQARQGLAGGVETQYF.